The 25 T cell receptor beta chains below come from one sample, sequenced in a study of shared clonotypes between healthy human individuals. The method was immunoSEQ multiplex PCR; TCRdb's version includes in-frame clones alone and lacks a portion of them. Here the sample spans fewer than 1 million clones, 95% to 97% being singletons. In the naive CD8 group, cells lacked CD45RO and were positively selected for CCR7, so terminally differentiated effector memory CD45RA+ cells were left out. The sequenced material came from naive CD8+ T cells sorted from blood. The receptors come from a man aged 30 to 39 in good health.

CDR3 sequence (DNA): TGCGCCAGCAGTTGGTCCTGGGAGGATACGCAGTATTTT. Translating gives CASSWSWEDTQYF. V usage is TRBV4-1 and J usage is TRBJ2-3; tentative D call: TRBD2 (5 bases). V lost 6 bases, J lost 6 bases, and 13 bases lay in between. The CDR3 extends over 13 amino acids. CDR1 MGHRA and CDR2 YSYEKL come from the germline V gene.

The rearrangement uses TRBV7-9 and TRBJ1-4; a weak D match, TRBD1 (6 bases). Germline loops: CDR1 SEHNR, CDR2 FQNEAQ (reference sequence). The CDR3 consists of 14 residues. V shed 3 bases and J shed 8 bases, with 13 bases lying between them. The CDR3 DNA sequence: TGTGCCAGCAGCTTTGAGGGGGGGAGAGAAAAACTGTTTTTT. Its protein is CASSFEGGREKLFF.

This rearrangement joins TRBV29-1 to TRBJ1-3; D unclear. This CDR3 has 13 residues. V was cut by 7 bases and J by 0 bases, with 10 bases left in between. Germline CDR1 SQVTM, CDR2 ANQGSEA. CDR3 DNA: TGCAGCGCCCGGGCGACCTCTGGAAACACCATATATTTT. Translated: CSARATSGNTIYF.

V gene TRBV29-1 combines with J gene TRBJ2-7; weak D call: TRBD1 (8 bases). Per the germline V gene, CDR1 is SQVTM and CDR2 is ANQGSEA. The CDR3 contains 15 residues. The V and J ends lost 6 bases and 2 bases respectively, with 20 bases between them. The CDR3 reads CSVEQRTGRAYEQYF. DNA of the CDR3: TGCAGCGTCGAACAGAGGACAGGGAGGGCCTACGAGCAGTACTTC.

CDR3 sequence (DNA): TGTGCCAGCAGCTCCCCCCAGGGGCCAAGCACAGATACGCAGTATTTT. Translating gives CASSSPQGPSTDTQYF. The chain recombines TRBV13 with TRBJ2-3, with a weak D call TRBD1 (6 bases). There are 16 residues in the CDR3. V gave up 4 bases and J gave up 0 bases, with 14 bases separating them. Germline values: CDR1 PRHDT, CDR2 FYEKMQ (reference sequence).

This chain connects TRBV7-9 to TRBJ1-2, with 7 bases aligning to TRBD1. There are 13 residues in the CDR3. Germline lookup yields CDR1 SEHNR and CDR2 FQNEAQ (reference sequence). After removal of 4 bases from V and 5 bases from J, the junction contained 4 bases not matched to a gene. CDR3 residues: CASSSGTAYGYTF. The DNA of the CDR3 is TGTGCCAGCAGCTCCGGGACAGCTTATGGCTACACCTTC.

V gene TRBV19 combines with J gene TRBJ1-2, with D maybe TRBD1 (6 bases). Trimming shortened V by 4 bases and J by 3 bases, and 21 bases separated the two germline ends. This CDR3 has 17 residues. Per the germline V gene, CDR1 is LNHDA and CDR2 is SQIVND (reference sequence). The CDR3 spells CASSTDRTALTDYGYTF. The CDR3 nucleotides are TGTGCCAGTAGTACAGACCGGACAGCCCTAACTGACTATGGCTACACCTTC.

The chain uses TRBV6-5 and TRBJ2-1, with 8 bases aligning to TRBD2. The CDR3 runs to 15 residues. Per the germline V gene, CDR1 is MNHEY and CDR2 is SVGAGI. J was trimmed by 4 bases and V by 0 bases; bases with no gene match: 2. The CDR3 DNA reads TGTGCCAGCAGTTACTCGGCTAGCGGGTACAATGAGCAGTTCTTC. This gives the protein CASSYSASGYNEQFF.

This chain uses TRBV7-2 with TRBJ2-1, with 9 bases fitting TRBD1. Per the germline V gene, CDR1 is SGHTA and CDR2 is FQGNSA. The CDR3 has 18 residues. V lost 11 bases, J lost 0 bases, and 17 bases stayed unmatched. As DNA, the CDR3 is TGTGCCTCAAGCGGGTTACAGGGGGCGCGTTACTCCTACAATGAGCAGTTCTTC. This encodes CASSGLQGARYSYNEQFF.

The DNA for the CDR3 is TGTGCCAGCTCGGGACTAGCGGAGCAGTACTTC. It encodes CASSGLAEQYF. The chain employs TRBV7-2 and TRBJ2-7, with TRBD2 matching 10 bases. Germline values: CDR1 SGHTA, CDR2 FQGNSA. The CDR3 is 11 amino acids. Unmatched junction bases numbered 2, after V lost 8 bases and J lost 7 bases.

The chain couples TRBV29-1 to TRBJ2-1; D remains unclear. Per the germline V gene, CDR1 is SQVTM and CDR2 is ANQGSEA. V lost 4 bases to trimming and J lost 8 bases, with 12 bases between them. This CDR3 is built from 12 residues. The CDR3 here is CSVGKVVDEQFF. In nucleotides, the CDR3 is TGCAGCGTTGGCAAGGTTGTGGATGAGCAGTTCTTC.

This clone appeared once. The rearrangement joins TRBV27 to TRBJ2-5; D is uncertain. V lost 1 base, J lost 0 bases, and 6 bases lay in between. In germline, CDR1 is MNHEY, CDR2 SMNVEV (reference sequence). The CDR3 runs to 14 residues. The CDR3 protein is CASSLLSNQETQYF. The CDR3 DNA reads TGTGCCAGCAGTTTATTATCCAACCAAGAGACCCAGTACTTC.

The rearrangement uses TRBV4-3 and TRBJ2-1, with TRBD2 matching 7 bases. CDR3 length: 16 residues. V lost 1 base, J lost 9 bases, and 12 bases stayed unmatched. Germline assignment: CDR1 LGHNA and CDR2 YSLEER. CDR3: CASSQGREARSGEQFF. For the CDR3, the DNA is TGCGCCAGCAGCCAAGGACGGGAGGCAAGGTCGGGTGAGCAGTTCTTC.

This clone was seen more than once but under ten times. The rearrangement joins TRBV2 to TRBJ1-2; 9 bases map to TRBD1. The CDR3 is made up of 13 amino acids. Trimming cost V 10 bases and J 7 bases; bases outside gene matches: 10. The germline CDR1 and CDR2 sequences are SNHLY and FYNNEI. The CDR3 DNA is TGTGCCACCTCACAGGGGGCCCCTCGTGGCTACACCTTC. Its translation: CATSQGAPRGYTF.

The rearrangement links TRBV5-6 to TRBJ2-1; 9 nucleotides line up with TRBD1. CDR3 length: 16 residues. Germline V gene sequence: CDR1 SGHDT, CDR2 YYEEEE. V was clipped by 2 bases and J by 2 bases; unmatched bases: 5. The CDR3 DNA reads TGTGCCAGCAGCTTAGTTACAGGGGGCACCTACAATGAGCAGTTCTTC. This translates into CASSLVTGGTYNEQFF.

The J gene is TRBJ2-7, the V gene TRBV11-2, with D maybe TRBD2 (6 bases). The CDR3 has 16 amino acids. Germline CDR1 is SGHAT and CDR2 is FQNNGV. V lost 0 bases and J lost 3, with 15 bases in between. The CDR3 sequence: CASSLDGGTIFYEQYF. The DNA for the CDR3 is TGTGCCAGCAGCTTAGATGGAGGGACGATTTTCTACGAGCAGTACTTC.

V usage is TRBV6-5 and J usage is TRBJ2-7; maybe TRBD1 (6 bases). Trimming stripped 5 bases from V and 4 bases from J, with 12 bases between. CDR3 length equals 13 residues. CDR1 is MNHEY and CDR2 is SVGAGI in the germline V gene. The CDR3 spells CASSHGTTYEQYF. The CDR3 bases are TGTGCCAGCAGTCACGGGACAACTTACGAGCAGTACTTC.

In this sample, this clone turned up once. The chain recombines TRBV13 with TRBJ1-1; no clear D. This CDR3 is built from 15 residues. Germline CDR1 reads PRHDT; CDR2 reads FYEKMQ (reference sequence). V shed 4 bases and J shed 3 bases, with 15 bases lying between them. The chain's CDR3 is CASSSLEMADTEAFF. DNA for the CDR3: TGTGCCAGCAGCTCCCTAGAAATGGCAGACACTGAAGCTTTCTTT.

The chain combines TRBV27 with TRBJ2-6; D is uncertain. Between the trimmed V and J ends, which lost 6 bases and 4 bases, there was a span of 10 bases. CDR3 length equals 14 residues. The V gene's germline CDR1 is MNHEY and CDR2 SMNVEV (reference sequence). CDR3 sequence: CASSPVYGANVLTF. In DNA form, the CDR3 reads TGTGCCAGCAGCCCGGTCTACGGGGCCAACGTCCTGACTTTC.

The chain is built from TRBV19 and TRBJ2-1; 9 nucleotides line up with TRBD2. In germline, CDR1 is LNHDA, CDR2 SQIVND (reference sequence). The CDR3 totals 14 residues. Unmatched junction bases numbered 6, after V lost 5 bases and J lost 7 bases. The CDR3 nucleotides are TGTGCCAGTAGTGCGGGACTAGCCAGGAATGAGCAGTTCTTC. It yields the protein CASSAGLARNEQFF. Full variable domain (rest looked up from reference TRBV19 and TRBJ2-1): DGGITQSPKYLFRKEGQNVTLSCEQNLNHDAMYWYRQDPGQGLRLIYYSQIVNDFQKGDIAEGYSVSREKKESFPLTVTSAQKNPTAFYLCASSAGLARNEQFFGPGTRLTVL.

V is TRBV27 and J is TRBJ2-7; a possible D gene is TRBD2 (6 bases). In germline, CDR1 is MNHEY, CDR2 SMNVEV (reference sequence). The ends were cut back, 5 bases at V and 8 bases at J, with 13 bases in the middle. The CDR3 extends over 12 amino acids. The CDR3 loop is CASSTRGGQQYF. The CDR3 nucleotides read TGTGCCAGCAGTACCCGTGGAGGGCAGCAGTACTTC.

This clone was counted a single time. J is TRBJ1-4 and V is TRBV7-9; 8 bases are shared with TRBD1. J lost 7 bases, V lost 2 bases, and 9 bases had no gene match. CDR3 length: 16 residues. Per the germline V gene, CDR1 is SEHNR and CDR2 is FQNEAQ (reference sequence). CDR3 sequence: CASSLYPDRGTEKLFF. The CDR3 nucleotides read TGTGCCAGCAGCTTATATCCCGACAGGGGAACTGAAAAACTGTTTTTT. Full variable domain (remainder filled in from reference TRBV7-9 and TRBJ1-4): DTGVSQNPRHKITKRGQNVTFRCDPISEHNRLYWYRQTLGQGPEFLTYFQNEAQLEKSRLLSDRFSAERPKGSFSTLEIQRTEQGDSAMYLCASSLYPDRGTEKLFFGSGTQLSVL.

This rearrangement joins TRBV6-6 to TRBJ1-1, with 7 bases identical to TRBD1. The CDR3 loop spans 16 amino acids. Germline lookup yields CDR1 MNHNY and CDR2 SVGAGI (reference sequence). V lost 6 bases to trimming and J lost 1 base; unmatched junction nucleotides: 11. CDR3 nucleotide sequence: TGTGCCAGCAGGAGCCGGGACAGACCTTCGAACACTGAAGCTTTCTTT. Translating it yields CASRSRDRPSNTEAFF.

The chain is built from TRBV5-1 and TRBJ2-7; 8 positions agree with TRBD1. V trimming: 3 bases; J trimming: 6 bases; junction bases outside the gene matches: 5. The CDR3 runs to 13 residues. The germline gives CDR1 SGHRS, CDR2 YFSETQ. The CDR3 loop is CASSSGDRLEQYF. CDR3 sequence (DNA): TGCGCCAGCAGCTCGGGGGACAGGCTCGAGCAGTACTTC.

As to this clone: This sample includes further DNA sequences coding for the same CDR3. This chain links TRBV6-5 with TRBJ2-7; D gene unclear. Germline values: CDR1 MNHEY, CDR2 SVGAGI. V was pared by 2 bases and J by 0 bases, with 8 bases between. There are 14 residues in the CDR3. CDR3 sequence (DNA): TGTGCCAGCAGTTACGACGGTAGCTCCTACGAGCAGTACTTC. This encodes CASSYDGSSYEQYF.